The clone carrying this TCR beta chain was picked up one time. The J segment lost 5 bases and the V segment lost 5 bases, leaving 9 bases of the junction unmatched. The CDR3 contains 16 residues. The germline gives CDR1 SEHNR, CDR2 FQNEAQ (reference sequence). The study drew participants aged about 18 to 95 years from about two dozen US areas. Participant-reported clinical history was the basis for cohort assignment. This record belongs to a study of blood T cell repertoires in COVID-19. Study summary: Acute and convalescent COVID-19 samples came from the United States, Italy and Spain.

Authors' analysis steps: Nucleated cell counts were estimated from reference gene primer amplification. Profiling relied on immunoSEQ multiplex PCR, and the TCRdb table lists in-frame clones only, not all of them. V and J calls and clone size are those listed in that table; D and trimming were worked out from the DNA. This table holds about 220,000 clones, roughly 84% found once. Sequencing was carried out using PBMCs or T cells enriched from blood (not recorded which). This rearrangement joins TRBV7-9 to TRBJ2-2, with 9 bases matching TRBD1. The sequence derives from a woman aged 40 to 50 who had recovered from COVID-19. The CDR3 spells CASSRRTGEATGELFF. The CDR3 DNA reads TGTGCCAGCAGCCGCCGGACAGGGGAAGCAACCGGGGAGCTGTTTTTT.